The rows below give T cell receptor beta chains drawn from one sample of a study of CD8+CD57+ T cells in acquired aplastic anemia. TCRdb called the reads again in MiXCR, with one record for every CDR3 protein. The table includes 260,000 or so distinct CDR3 sequences, less than 85% detected once. The sample taken for sequencing was sorted CD4+, CD8+, or CD8+CD57+ T cells (not recorded which) from PBMCs. The receptors derive from a human donor with aplastic anemia. The CDR3 runs from the conserved cysteine through the conserved F or W. Fields, in order: D gene, clone size, V gene, J gene, CDR3 protein, CDR3 DNA. The D gene is left open where the match is weak. Clone sizes are given selectively: once, few, many, or a class where the clone is expanded.

>-|-|TRBV7-8|TRBJ2-5
CASSLAGAEIRSLYF
TGTGCCAGCAGCTTAGCGGGAGCGGAGATACGCAGTCTGTACTTC
>-|-|TRBV6-1|TRBJ2-1
CASSESGERRDEQFF
TGTGCCAGCAGTGAATCGGGGGAACGAAGGGATGAGCAGTTCTTC
>-|-|TRBV7-9|TRBJ2-7
CASSDREGCGHDF
TGTGCCAGCAGCGATCGAGAGGGCTGCGGGCACGACTTC
>-|-|TRBV7-9|TRBJ2-3
CASSLWGLRARDTF
-
>-|-|TRBV7-9|TRBJ2-5
CAYEGATEQETQYF
TGTGCCTACGAGGGAGCCACGGAGCAAGAGACCCAGTACTTC
>-|-|TRBV20-1|TRBJ1-4
CSARDGGLSEKLFF
TGCAGTGCTAGGGATGGGGGGCTGAGTGAAAAACTGTTTTTT
>-|-|TRBV7-8|TRBJ2-7
CASSLAGGADTQSYEQYF
TGTGCCAGCAGCTTAGCGGGAGGTGCCGATACGCAGTCTTACGAGCAGTACTTC
>-|-|TRBV5-6|TRBJ1-2
CASSLEYSYLRYTF
TGTGCCAGCAGCTTAGAATACAGTTATCTCCGCTACACCTTC
>-|-|TRBV7-9|TRBJ2-3
CASRFGSRGGRYF
TGTGCCAGCAGGTTCGGGAGCAGAGGTGGGAGGTATTTT
>-|-|TRBV7-3|TRBJ1-2
CASSSHVRGYTEGYTF
TGTGCCAGCAGCTCACATGTGAGGGGCTACACCGAAGGCTACACCTTC
>TRBD1|-|TRBV5-6|TRBJ1-2
CASSVAWDRAYGYTF
TGTGCCAGCAGCGTGGCCTGGGACAGGGCATATGGCTACACCTTC
>-|-|TRBV7-2|TRBJ1-1
CASSEGNTEAFF
TGTGCCAGCAGCGAAGGGAACACTGAAGCTTTCTTT
>-|-|TRBV11-3|TRBJ2-3
CASSQDRVDTQYF
TGCGCCAGCAGCCAAGATCGTGTGGATACGCAGTATTTT
>-|-|TRBV9|TRBJ2-3
CASSVDSAPYNSYF
TGTGCCAGCAGCGTCGACAGCGCTCCCTATAATTCGTATTTT
>-|-|TRBV2|TRBJ2-1
CASGVRSTVTKSF
TGTGCCAGCGGCGTTAGGAGCACAGTTACCAAGTCTTTT
>-|-|TRBV7-2|TRBJ2-4
CASSLQGGPDTHYYIQYF
TGTGCCAGCAGCTTACAGGGAGGTCCCGATACGCACTATTACATTCAGTACTTC
>-|-|TRBV7-8|TRBJ2-1
CASSLAGGADNQYQFF
TGTGCCAGCAGCTTAGCGGGAGGTGCCGATAACCAGTATCAGTTCTTC
>-|-|TRBV7-9|TRBJ1-2
CASSLTAGADYCYTF
TGTGCCAGCAGCTTAACAGCCGGCGCCGACTATTGCTACACCTTC
>TRBD1|-|TRBV12-3/TRBV12-4|TRBJ2-6
CASTTTGGGANVLTF
TGTGCCAGCACCACGACAGGGGGTGGGGCCAACGTCCTGACTTTC
>-|-|TRBV7-2|TRBJ1-6
CASSLDNPYSNVQF
TGTGCCAGCAGCTTAGACAACCCCTACTCCAATGTGCAGTTT
>TRBD1|-|TRBV2|TRBJ1-2
CASSQGDRGLDYGYTF
TGTGCCAGCAGCCAGGGGGACAGGGGCTTGGACTATGGCTACACCTTC
>-|-|TRBV7-3|TRBJ2-1
CASSDGRNEEQFF
TGTGCCAGCAGCGATGGGCGAAACGAGGAGCAGTTCTTC
>-|-|TRBV5-1|TRBJ1-1
CASSPRDSSITEAFF
TGCGCCAGCAGCCCGCGAGATAGCTCTATCACTGAAGCTTTCTTT
>-|-|TRBV19|TRBJ2-5
CASSMRVGETQYF
TGTGCCAGTAGTATGAGGGTTGGGGAGACCCAGTACTTC
>-|once|TRBV2|TRBJ2-5
CASSDVHGGAPQYF
TGTGCCAGCAGCGACGTACACGGAGGTGCGCCCCAGTACTTC
>-|-|TRBV5-4|TRBJ2-3
CASSFTRADTDTQYF
TGTGCCAGCAGCTTTACTAGGGCAGACACAGATACGCAGTATTTT
>-|-|TRBV19|TRBJ1-1
CASSLDITASTEAFF
TGTGCCAGCAGCTTAGATATAACAGCGAGCACTGAAGCTTTCTTT
>-|-|TRBV9|TRBJ2-3
CASSLVGGGAKEHF
-
>-|once|TRBV7-9|TRBJ1-1
CATRDARRGHYEQNTEAFF
TGTGCCACCAGGGATGCCCGACGGGGACATTACGAGCAGAACACTGAAGCTTTCTTT
>-|-|TRBV11-3|TRBJ2-3
CASSYHPDDTQYF
TGTGCCAGCAGCTATCATCCAGACGATACGCAGTATTTT
>-|-|TRBV7-3|TRBJ1-4
CASSLPGPMGEKLFF
TGTGCCAGCAGCTTGCCCGGGCCCATGGGTGAAAAACTGTTTTTT